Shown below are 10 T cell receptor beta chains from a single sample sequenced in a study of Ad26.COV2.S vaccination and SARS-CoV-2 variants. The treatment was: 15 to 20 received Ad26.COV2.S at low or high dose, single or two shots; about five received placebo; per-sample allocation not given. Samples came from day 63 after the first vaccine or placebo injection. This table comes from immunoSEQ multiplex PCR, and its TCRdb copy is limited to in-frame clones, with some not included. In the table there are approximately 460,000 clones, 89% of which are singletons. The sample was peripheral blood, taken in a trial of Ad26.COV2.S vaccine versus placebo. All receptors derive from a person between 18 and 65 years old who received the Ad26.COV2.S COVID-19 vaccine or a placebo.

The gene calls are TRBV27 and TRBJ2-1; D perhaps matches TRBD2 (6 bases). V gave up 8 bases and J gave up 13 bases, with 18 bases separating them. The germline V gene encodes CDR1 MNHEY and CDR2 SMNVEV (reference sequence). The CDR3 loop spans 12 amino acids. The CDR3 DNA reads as TGTGCCAGCGCGATAAGGGGAGGCCAACAGTTCTTC. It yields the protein CASAIRGGQQFF.

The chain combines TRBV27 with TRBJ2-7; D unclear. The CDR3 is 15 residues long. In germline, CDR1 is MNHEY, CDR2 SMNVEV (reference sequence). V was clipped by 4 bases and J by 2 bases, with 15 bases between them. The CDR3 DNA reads TGTGCCAGCAGTTCTTTTCTAGTTAAACCCTACGAGCAGTACTTC. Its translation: CASSSFLVKPYEQYF.

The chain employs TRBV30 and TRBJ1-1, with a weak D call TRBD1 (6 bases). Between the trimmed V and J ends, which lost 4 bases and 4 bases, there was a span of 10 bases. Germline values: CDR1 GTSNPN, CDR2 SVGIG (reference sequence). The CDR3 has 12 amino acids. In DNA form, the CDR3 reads TGTGCCTGGACAGGGGCGAGCACTGAAGCTTTCTTT. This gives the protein CAWTGASTEAFF.

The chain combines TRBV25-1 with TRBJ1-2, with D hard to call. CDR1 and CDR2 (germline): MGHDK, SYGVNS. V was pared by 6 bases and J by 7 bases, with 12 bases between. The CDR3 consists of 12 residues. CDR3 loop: CASRASSSGYTF. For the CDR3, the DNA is TGTGCCAGCAGAGCTTCCTCTTCTGGCTACACCTTC.

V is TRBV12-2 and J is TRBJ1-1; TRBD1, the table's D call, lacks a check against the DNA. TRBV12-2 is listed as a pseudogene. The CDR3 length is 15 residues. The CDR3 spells CASRSQGQGNTEAFF. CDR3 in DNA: TGTGCAAGTCGCTCCCAAGGACAGGGTAACACTGAAGCTTTCTTT.

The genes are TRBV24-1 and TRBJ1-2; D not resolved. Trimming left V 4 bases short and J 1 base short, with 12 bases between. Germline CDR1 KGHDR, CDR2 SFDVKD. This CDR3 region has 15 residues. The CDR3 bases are TGTGCCACCAGTGACCCTAACAGTGATAACTATGGCTACACCTTC. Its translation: CATSDPNSDNYGYTF.

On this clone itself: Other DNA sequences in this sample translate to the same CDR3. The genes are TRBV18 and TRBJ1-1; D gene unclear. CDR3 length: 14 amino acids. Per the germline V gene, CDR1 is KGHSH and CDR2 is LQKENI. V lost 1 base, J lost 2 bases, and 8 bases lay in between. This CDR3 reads CASSPRTENTEAFF. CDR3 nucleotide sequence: TGTGCCAGCTCACCACGTACAGAAAACACTGAAGCTTTCTTT.

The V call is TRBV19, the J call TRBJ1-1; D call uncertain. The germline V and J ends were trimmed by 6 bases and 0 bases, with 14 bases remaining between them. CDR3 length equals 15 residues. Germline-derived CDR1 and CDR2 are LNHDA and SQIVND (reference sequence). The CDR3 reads CASSPGLPMNTEAFF. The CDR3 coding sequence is TGTGCCAGTAGCCCCGGCCTCCCCATGAACACTGAAGCTTTCTTT.

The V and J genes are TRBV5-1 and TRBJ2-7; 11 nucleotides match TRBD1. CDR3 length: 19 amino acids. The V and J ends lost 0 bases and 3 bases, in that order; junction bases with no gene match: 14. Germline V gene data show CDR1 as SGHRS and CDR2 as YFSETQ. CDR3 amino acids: CASSLADRGRATPLYEQYF. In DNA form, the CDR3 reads TGCGCCAGCAGCTTGGCGGACAGGGGGCGGGCCACCCCTCTCTACGAGCAGTACTTC.

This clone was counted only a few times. CDR3 nucleotides: TGTGCTAGTGGTTTCAGTCTGAACACTGAAGCTTTCTTT. It is translated as CASGFSLNTEAFF. The V gene is TRBV12-5, the J gene TRBJ1-1; D remains unclear. The V end was cut by 3 bases, the J end by 0 bases, with 5 bases between. Germline V gene lookup returns CDR1 LGHNT and CDR2 FRNRAP. The CDR3 spans 13 residues.